The present T cell receptor (beta chain) was sequenced within a study of Graves' ophthalmopathy and Graves' hyperthyroidism. The authors amplified TCR beta CDR3 regions, and they did so from RNA transcripts for repertoire sequencing. Second-round multiplex PCR followed a first-round RT-PCR using HTBI primers. From the multiplex PCR reads, TCRdb called clonotypes with MiXCR, one entry per CDR3 protein. The sample has roughly 420,000 distinct CDR3 sequences, around a fifth seen once; the top ten hold 2.5% to 3.5%. The table lists this clonotype with many counts. V lost 1 base, J lost 4 bases, and 14 bases lay in between. The CDR3 has 16 residues. In germline, CDR1 is MDHEN, CDR2 SYDVKM.

Input material: peripheral blood. V gene TRBV28 combines with J gene TRBJ1-5, with D perhaps matching TRBD1 (6 bases). The TCR was taken from a woman between 18 and 29 years old with stable Graves' hyperthyroidism. The CDR3 sequence is CASSLSADRTNQPQHF. The CDR3, as DNA: TGTGCCAGCAGTTTATCGGCGGACAGAACGAATCAGCCCCAGCATTTT.